This T cell receptor beta chain was retrieved from a study of blood T cells in healthy people across ages. This clonotype was counted between two and nine times. Its antigen remains unknown. Study findings and constraints: It was not possible, with unsorted PBMCs, to conclusively compare naive and antigen-experienced cells.

Together with a sample-barcoded 5' primer, a J-beta primer mix was included in a second PCR lasting about 6 to 11 cycles. One entry per CDR3 protein results from TCRdb running MiXCR on the 5' RACE reads. The table lists about 830,000 distinct CDR3 sequences, approximately 67% of them singletons. V lost 0 bases, J lost 5 bases, and 22 bases lay in between. This CDR3 is 17 amino acids long. Germline lookup yields CDR1 DFQATT and CDR2 SNEGSKA (reference sequence). The receptor was derived from a man aged 25 to 40 in good health. Sequences were obtained from blood. The V gene is TRBV20-1, the J gene TRBJ2-5; D is possibly TRBD2 (7 bases). The CDR3 DNA reads as TGCAGTGCTAGAGATCCAGGTGTCAGGGGAGGGTGGGAGACCCAGTACTTC. Translating it yields CSARDPGVRGGWETQYF.